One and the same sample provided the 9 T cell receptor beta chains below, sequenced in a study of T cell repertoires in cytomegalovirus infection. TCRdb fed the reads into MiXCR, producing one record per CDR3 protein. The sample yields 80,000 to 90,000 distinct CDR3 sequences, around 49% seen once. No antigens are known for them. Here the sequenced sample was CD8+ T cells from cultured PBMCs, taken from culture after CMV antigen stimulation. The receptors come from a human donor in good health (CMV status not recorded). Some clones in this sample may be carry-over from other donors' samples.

The CDR3 DNA reads as TGTGCCAGCAGCCATGCCGGGACAGGGTCTTACAATGAGCAGTTCTTC. Translating it yields CASSHAGTGSYNEQFF. The chain carries TRBV4-2 and TRBJ2-1; 9 bases are a match to TRBD1. V trimming: 3 bases; J trimming: 4 bases; junction bases outside the gene matches: 7. The CDR3 contains 16 residues. CDR1 is LGHNA, CDR2 YNFKEQ, per germline.

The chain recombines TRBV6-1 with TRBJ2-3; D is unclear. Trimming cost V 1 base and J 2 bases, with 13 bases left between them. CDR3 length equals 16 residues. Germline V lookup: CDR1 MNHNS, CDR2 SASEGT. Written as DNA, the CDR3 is TGTGCCAGCAGTGAAGGCCCAGGAACCCTCACAGATACGCAGTATTTT. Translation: CASSEGPGTLTDTQYF.

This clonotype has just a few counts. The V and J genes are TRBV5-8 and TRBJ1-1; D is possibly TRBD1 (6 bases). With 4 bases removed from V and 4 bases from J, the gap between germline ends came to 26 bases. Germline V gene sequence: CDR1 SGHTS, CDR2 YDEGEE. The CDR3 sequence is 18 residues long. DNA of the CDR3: TGTGCCAGCAGCCAGCTTCGGGGGCCGGACAGCTCGTTCACTGAAGCTTTCTTT. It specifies CASSQLRGPDSSFTEAFF.

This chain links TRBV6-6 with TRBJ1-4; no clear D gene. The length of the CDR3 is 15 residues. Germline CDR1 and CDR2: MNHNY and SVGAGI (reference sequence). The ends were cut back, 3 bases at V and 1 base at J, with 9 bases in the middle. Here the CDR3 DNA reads TGTGCCAGCAGTTATCGAGCGCTAACTAATGAAAAACTGTTTTTT. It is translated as CASSYRALTNEKLFF.

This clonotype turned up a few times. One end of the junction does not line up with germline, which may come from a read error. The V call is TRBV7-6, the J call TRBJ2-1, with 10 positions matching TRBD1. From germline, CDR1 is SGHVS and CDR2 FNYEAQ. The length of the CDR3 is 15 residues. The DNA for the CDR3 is TGTGCTAGCAGCCATCGGGACAGGGGATTCAATGAGCAGTTCTTC. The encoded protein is CASSHRDRGFNEQFF. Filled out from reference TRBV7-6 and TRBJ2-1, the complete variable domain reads GAGVSQSPRYKVTKRGQDVALRCDPISGHVSLYWYRQALGQGPEFLTYFNYEAQQDKSGLPNDRFSAERPEGSISTLTIQRTEQRDSAMYRCASSHRDRGFNEQFFGPGTRLTVL.

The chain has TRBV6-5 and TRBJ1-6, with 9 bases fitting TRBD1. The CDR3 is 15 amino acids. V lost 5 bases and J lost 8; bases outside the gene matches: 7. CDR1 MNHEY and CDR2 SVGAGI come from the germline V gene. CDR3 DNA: TGTGCCAGCAGTGCTGGGACAGGGCGAGATTCACCCCTCCACTTT. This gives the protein CASSAGTGRDSPLHF.

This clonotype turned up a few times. The CDR3 region is CASPGPPGADTQYF. In nucleotides, the CDR3 is TGTGCCAGTCCGGGACCCCCAGGGGCAGATACGCAGTATTTT. The chain recombines TRBV2 with TRBJ2-3; TRBD1 is a possible D gene (6 bases). V was cut by 9 bases and J by 4 bases, with 17 bases left in between. The germline gives CDR1 SNHLY, CDR2 FYNNEI. The CDR3 covers 14 residues.

In nucleotides, the CDR3 is TGTGCCAGCAGTCCCTCCTACGGTCAGGTAAACACTGAAGCTTTCTTT. Translation gives CASSPSYGQVNTEAFF. The rearrangement joins TRBV12-3 or TRBV12-4 to TRBJ1-1; D remains unclear. The germline V and J ends were trimmed by 5 bases and 2 bases, with 18 bases remaining between them. The length of the CDR3 is 16 residues.

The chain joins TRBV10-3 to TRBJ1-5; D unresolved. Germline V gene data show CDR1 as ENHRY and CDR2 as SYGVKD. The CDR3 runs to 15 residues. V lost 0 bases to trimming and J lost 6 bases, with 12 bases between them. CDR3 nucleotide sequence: TGTGCCATCAGTGAGTCGGAGGGAGGAGGTCAGCCCCAGCATTTT. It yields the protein CAISESEGGGQPQHF.